A selection of T cell receptor beta chains follows, all from one sample in a study of long-term antiretroviral therapy in people with HIV. The table came from immunoSEQ multiplex PCR; TCRdb's copy has only in-frame clones and leaves some out. The table lists about 41,000 clones, about 95% of them singletons. Sequenced material: unsorted PBMCs, taken almost 9.5 years after starting antiretroviral therapy. Receptors were obtained from a man aged 25 to 40 with HIV. CDR3s include the opening cysteine and the closing phenylalanine or tryptophan.

v_gene	j_gene	CDR3aa
TRBV28	TRBJ2-2	CASSLIRQGSGELFF
TRBV5-5	TRBJ1-2	CASSLEAGGHGYTF
TRBV5-4	TRBJ1-4	CASSAGITDEKLFF
TRBV5-1	TRBJ2-5	CASSLGQTSRSETQYF
TRBV11-2	TRBJ1-1	CASRWGGDTEAFF
TRBV7-3	TRBJ2-4	CASSPPDRPNIQYF
TRBV9	TRBJ1-5	CASSVSGDNQPQHF
TRBV19	TRBJ1-2	CASSSSGTGNYGYTF
TRBV30	TRBJ2-7	CAWNINGGGDEQYF
TRBV28	TRBJ2-2	CASSISGGANTGELFF
TRBV7-8	TRBJ2-2	CASSLGEWNTGELFF
TRBV7-6	TRBJ1-4	CASSPIRGGNEKLFF
TRBV7-9	TRBJ1-1	CASSWTGTEAFF
TRBV2	TRBJ1-1	CASSADGGNTEAFF
TRBV7-2	TRBJ2-5	CASSLLTREETQYF
TRBV7-9	TRBJ1-1	CASSAQDERTEAFF
TRBV19	TRBJ1-3	CASSERDVRSGNTIYF
TRBV6-4	TRBJ2-1	CASRASIGAFNEQFF
TRBV28	TRBJ1-3	CASSLYRDISGNTIYF
TRBV2	TRBJ1-1	CASSEGSPRNLLTKAFF
TRBV2	TRBJ1-5	CASSDRTGGLQPQHF
TRBV11-2	TRBJ1-6	CASSTQPNSPLHF
TRBV7-9	TRBJ2-1	CASSPVGVEQFF
TRBV28	TRBJ1-2	CASSFSKIIVHGYTF
TRBV4-1	TRBJ2-5	CASSQAGGTEETQYF
TRBV5-1	TRBJ1-1	CASSSSGALLPHTEAFF
TRBV5-4	TRBJ2-5	CASSLGGRPQETQYF
TRBV18	TRBJ2-3	CASSPYPLDSTDTQYF
TRBV19	TRBJ2-7	CASSHARSRGSEQYF